This T cell receptor beta chain was documented in a study of identical twins. TCRdb called the 5' RACE reads again in MiXCR, with one record for every CDR3 protein. The profile shows approximately 700,000 distinct CDR3 sequences, 18% of them singletons. This clonotype was counted between two and nine times. The CDR3 spans 13 residues. Trimming cost V 5 bases and J 8 bases, with 12 bases left between them. The same specimen was also included in a second study, on T cells expressing NK-cell markers.

The sequence was obtained from a woman between 18 and 29 years old in good health. Sequencing input: PBMCs. V gene TRBV12-3 or TRBV12-4 combines with J gene TRBJ1-4; perhaps TRBD1 as D (6 bases). The CDR3 loop reads CASSGGLSEKLFF. The CDR3 DNA reads as TGTGCCAGCAGTGGGGGGCTGAGCGAAAAACTGTTTTTT.